These 9 T cell receptor beta chains were all obtained from the same sample, sequenced in a study of T-cell reconstitution after alpha-beta-depleted transplantation in children (dated by TCRdb to 2016 to 2018). Library generation was performed with PCR. Sequencing took place on an Illumina HiSeq 2500. To normalize quantification of the TCRbeta repertoire, the TCR libraries were built with molecular barcoding that relied on unique molecular identifiers. The public reads were reprocessed in TCRdb via fastp at Q25 and MiXCR, keeping in-frame beta chains. Identical CDR3 proteins give one entry, which carries the most common genes and DNA. The sample table contains 480,000 or so distinct CDR3 sequences; only one count was recorded for 10% of them. Of the sample, roughly 2.1% falls within the top ten clones. The meaning of the sample's treatment or condition label: allogeneic hematopoietic cell transplantation with graft depleted of TCRalphabeta T cells and CD19 B cells.

Sequenced here: PBMCs, sampled before TCRalphabeta/CD19-depleted stem cell transplant. The receptor set was obtained from a child aged 2 to 15 with inherited bone marrow failure, due to receive a stem cell transplant.

This clonotype was recorded many times. The gene calls are TRBV29-1 and TRBJ1-4; D gene unclear. The V gene's germline CDR1 is SQVTM and CDR2 ANQGSEA. V lost 6 bases and J 11 bases, leaving 13 bases between the germline ends. This CDR3 spans 11 amino acids. CDR3 sequence: CSVSTGSKLFF. The CDR3 DNA reads TGCAGCGTGTCCACGGGGTCCAAACTGTTTTTT.

This clonotype has a count of ten or more. The chain is built from TRBV5-1 and TRBJ2-1; possibly TRBD2 for D (5 bases). CDR3 length: 16 residues. Trimming pared 0 bases from V and 0 bases from J, leaving 10 bases between. Germline V gene sequence: CDR1 SGHRS, CDR2 YFSETQ. CDR3: CASSLGTHYSYNEQFF. CDR3 DNA sequence: TGCGCCAGCAGCTTGGGGACTCATTACTCCTACAATGAGCAGTTCTTC. Using reference TRBV5-1 and TRBJ2-1 for the parts outside the CDR3, the full variable domain is KAGVTQTPRYLIKTRGQQVTLSCSPISGHRSVSWYQQTPGQGLQFLFEYFSETQRNKGNFPGRFSGRQFSNSRSEMNVSTLELGDSALYLCASSLGTHYSYNEQFFGPGTRLTVL.

This clonotype was seen repeatedly, ten times or more. This rearrangement joins TRBV5-1 to TRBJ2-3, with D unresolved. V was pared by 0 bases and J by 3 bases, with 5 bases between. Germline CDR1 and CDR2: SGHRS and YFSETQ. There are 13 residues in the CDR3. The CDR3 is CASSLAHTDTQYF. The CDR3 region has the DNA TGCGCCAGCAGCTTGGCCCATACAGATACGCAGTATTTT.

This clonotype was detected many times. The chain is built from TRBV27 and TRBJ2-7; D is perhaps TRBD2 (6 bases). V lost 6 bases, J lost 7 bases, and 10 bases lay in between. The CDR3 is 11 residues long. The V gene's germline CDR1 is MNHEY and CDR2 SMNVEV (reference sequence). CDR3 amino acids: CASSLRGEQYF. DNA for the CDR3: TGTGCCAGCAGCTTACGGGGGGAGCAGTACTTC.

V gene TRBV20-1 combines with J gene TRBJ1-6; D may be TRBD1 (5 bases). The germline gives CDR1 DFQATT, CDR2 SNEGSKA (reference sequence). Trimming pared 0 bases from V and 6 bases from J, leaving 24 bases between. CDR3 length equals 19 residues. DNA for the CDR3: TGCAGTGCTAGAGATCGGCTAGGGGTTCTCAGAAGGAGTAATTCACCCCTCCACTTT. Translated: CSARDRLGVLRRSNSPLHF.

This clonotype was observed at least ten times. The CDR3 DNA reads as TGTGCCAGCAGAATTATGGGACAGGGGGTCGGTAATGAGCAGTTCTTC. This encodes CASRIMGQGVGNEQFF. This sequence joins TRBV6-5 and TRBJ2-1, with 11 nucleotides matching TRBD1. This CDR3 spans 16 amino acids. Germline V lookup: CDR1 MNHEY, CDR2 SVGAGI. J lost 7 bases, V lost 6 bases, and 11 bases had no gene match.

In the case of this clonotype: This may arise from a read error, as a much more abundant clone is one base away. The chain joins TRBV5-5 to TRBJ2-3; D possibly corresponds to TRBD2 (5 bases). The CDR3 contains 15 residues. Trimming took off 3 bases at V and 7 bases at J, with 18 bases between the two ends. Germline loops: CDR1 SGHKS, CDR2 YYEKEE (reference sequence). CDR3 protein: CASSSPGLITHTQYF. CDR3 bases: TGTGCCAGCAGCTCCCCCGGACTTATTACACATACGCAGTATTTT.

This clonotype was recorded at least ten times. In DNA, the CDR3 is TGTGCCAGCAGTCTGGCGGGAGGTAGCTCCTACAATGAGCAGTTCTTC. This sequence encodes CASSLAGGSSYNEQFF. The genes are TRBV6-4 and TRBJ2-1; 8 nucleotides line up with TRBD2. This CDR3 comprises 16 residues. Germline V CDR1 and CDR2: MRHNA, SNTAGT. Germline trimming cut 5 bases from V and 0 bases from J; bases unmatched to any gene: 6.

This clonotype was observed many times. The gene calls are TRBV20-1 and TRBJ1-5, with TRBD1 matching 10 bases. With V trimmed by 2 bases and J by 2 bases, 3 bases remained unmatched. CDR3 length equals 15 residues. From germline, CDR1 is DFQATT and CDR2 SNEGSKA (reference sequence). DNA for the CDR3: TGCAGTGCTAGAACCGGGACAGGGGGCAATCAGCCCCAGCATTTT. Its protein product is CSARTGTGGNQPQHF.